The 29 T cell receptor beta chains below all came from one sample that was sequenced in a study of CD8+ T cells in alopecia areata. Treatment defined: oral pan-JAK inhibitor, 5-10 mg twice daily. As the sequencing template, cDNA was produced by extracting RNA and reverse transcribing it. Profiling relied on immunoSEQ multiplex PCR, and the TCRdb table lists in-frame clones only, not all of them. The table has fewer than 100,000 clones, 70% to 80% seen once. Source: CD8+ T cells sorted from blood, taken between weeks 44 and 45, from a patient treated with tofacitinib. These receptors were collected from a human donor with alopecia areata.

The V call is TRBV6-5, the J call TRBJ2-3; D is possibly TRBD1 or TRBD2 (5 bases each). CDR3 length equals 15 residues. Germline CDR1 and CDR2: MNHEY and SVGAGI. V was trimmed by 0 bases and J by 8 bases, leaving 15 bases between them. CDR3 sequence (DNA): TGTGCCAGCAGTTACTCGACCTCCGGTGGGGGTACGCAGTATTTT. This translates into CASSYSTSGGGTQYF.

This clone was counted only a few times. The rearrangement joins TRBV29-1 to TRBJ2-1; 10 bases line up with TRBD2. Per germline, CDR1 SQVTM and CDR2 ANQGSEA. The CDR3 consists of 12 residues. J was trimmed by 6 bases and V by 6 bases; bases with no gene match: 2. CDR3 sequence reads: CSVRLAGNEQFF. As DNA, the CDR3 is TGCAGCGTCCGACTAGCGGGCAATGAGCAGTTCTTC.

The chain recombines TRBV10-2 with TRBJ2-1, with 12 bases fitting TRBD2. Looked up from germline, CDR1 is WSHSY and CDR2 is SAAADI. The V and J ends lost 2 bases and 4 bases, in that order; junction bases with no gene match: 3. CDR3 length equals 16 residues. CDR3 in amino acids: CASSEPLAGGYNEQFF. DNA of the CDR3: TGCGCCAGCAGTGAGCCCCTAGCGGGGGGGTACAATGAGCAGTTCTTC.

This chain links TRBV10-2 with TRBJ1-1; D is perhaps TRBD1 (5 bases). Per the germline V gene, CDR1 is WSHSY and CDR2 is SAAADI. This CDR3 comprises 12 residues. The V end was cut by 2 bases, the J end by 9 bases, with 10 bases between. CDR3 sequence reads: CASSEMGEQAFF. The CDR3, as DNA: TGCGCCAGCAGTGAGATGGGGGAACAAGCTTTCTTT.

This chain joins TRBV4-1 and TRBJ2-3; D is undetermined. From germline, CDR1 is MGHRA and CDR2 YSYEKL. Trimming cost V 0 bases and J 2 bases, with 6 bases left between them. This CDR3 is 14 amino acids long. CDR3 sequence: CASSQEQSTDTQYF. The CDR3 DNA sequence: TGCGCCAGCAGCCAAGAGCAATCCACAGATACGCAGTATTTT.

This clone was counted a few times. The V gene is TRBV7-2, the J gene TRBJ2-3, with D tentatively TRBD1 (6 bases). The CDR3 loop spans 14 amino acids. Germline values: CDR1 SGHTA, CDR2 FQGNSA. V was trimmed by 5 bases and J by 0 bases, leaving 9 bases between them. CDR3 DNA: TGTGCCAGCAGCGACGGACAGAGCACAGATACGCAGTATTTT. Its translation: CASSDGQSTDTQYF.

This clone appeared a few times. The CDR3 bases are TGCGCCAGCAGCCTCACCTTAGGACAGGACGATACTAACTATGGCTACACCTTC. It translates to CASSLTLGQDDTNYGYTF. V and J are TRBV4-1 and TRBJ1-2, with 7 bases identical to TRBD1. The CDR3 has 18 residues. J was trimmed by 0 bases and V by 4 bases; bases with no gene match: 14. Germline assignment: CDR1 MGHRA and CDR2 YSYEKL.

V and J are TRBV7-6 and TRBJ2-1, with D perhaps TRBD1 (6 bases). Trimming pared 1 base from V and 4 bases from J, leaving 11 bases between. CDR1 and CDR2 from the germline V gene are SGHVS and FNYEAQ. The CDR3 sequence is 15 residues long. CDR3 in amino acids: CASSLETGSYNEQFF. DNA of the CDR3: TGTGCCAGCAGCTTAGAGACAGGTTCTTACAATGAGCAGTTCTTC.

The gene calls are TRBV2 and TRBJ1-2, with D tentatively TRBD1 (6 bases). This CDR3 has 15 residues. With 3 bases removed from V and 4 bases from J, the gap between germline ends came to 15 bases. Germline CDR1 and CDR2: SNHLY and FYNNEI. The CDR3 sequence is CASSDSRGRGYGYTF. In DNA form, the CDR3 reads TGTGCCAGCAGTGATAGCAGGGGACGGGGCTATGGCTACACCTTC.

This clone is a singleton in its sample. This rearrangement joins TRBV27 to TRBJ1-2; D gene unclear. Germline assignment: CDR1 MNHEY and CDR2 SMNVEV (reference sequence). This CDR3 spans 15 amino acids. The germline V and J ends were trimmed by 0 bases and 2 bases, with 10 bases remaining between them. CDR3 nucleotide sequence: TGTGCCAGCAGTTTATCGGGCCCGCCGAACTATGGCTACACCTTC. Translating it yields CASSLSGPPNYGYTF.

The V call is TRBV19, the J call TRBJ1-1; 8 positions match TRBD1. The ends lost 5 bases at V and 4 bases at J; junction bases unmatched: 6. Germline-derived CDR1 and CDR2 are LNHDA and SQIVND (reference sequence). This CDR3 spans 14 amino acids. CDR3 loop: CASSPGQGITEAFF. CDR3 nucleotide sequence: TGTGCCAGTAGTCCTGGACAGGGAATCACTGAAGCTTTCTTT.

The chain couples TRBV6-1 to TRBJ1-6, with D unresolved. The germline V and J ends were trimmed by 2 bases and 0 bases, with 5 bases remaining between them. The CDR3 length is 15 residues. Germline CDR1 reads MNHNS; CDR2 reads SASEGT. The CDR3 sequence: CASSELSSYNSPLHF. CDR3 bases: TGTGCCAGCAGTGAACTAAGCTCCTATAATTCACCCCTCCACTTT.

The chain carries TRBV9 and TRBJ2-7; 8 nucleotides align to TRBD1. The CDR3 consists of 15 residues. Trimming at V came to 0 bases and at J to 5 bases, leaving 7 bases not matched to a gene. In germline, CDR1 is SGDLS, CDR2 YYNGEE. The CDR3 loop is CASSVEGTGWDEQYF. In DNA form, the CDR3 reads TGTGCCAGCAGCGTAGAAGGGACAGGCTGGGACGAGCAGTACTTC.

The chain joins TRBV6-1 to TRBJ2-7; D unclear. Germline V CDR1 and CDR2: MNHNS, SASEGT. The V and J ends lost 4 bases and 6 bases respectively, with 4 bases between them. The CDR3 extends over 10 amino acids. In DNA, the CDR3 is TGTGCCAGCAGTGTTTCCGAGCAGTACTTC. Translating gives CASSVSEQYF.

The V gene is TRBV29-1, the J gene TRBJ1-2; D is possibly TRBD1 (5 bases). CDR1 and CDR2 from the germline V gene are SQVTM and ANQGSEA. The ends were cut back, 3 bases at V and 8 bases at J, with 16 bases in the middle. CDR3 length: 13 residues. CDR3 DNA sequence: TGCAGCGTTGATGGCGGGGGACTGTGGGGCTACACCTTC. Amino acid sequence: CSVDGGGLWGYTF. The variable domain in full, with the rest retrieved from reference TRBV29-1 and TRBJ1-2, is SAVISQKPSRDICQRGTSLTIQCQVDSQVTMMFWYRQQPGQSLTLIATANQGSEATYESGFVIDKFPISRPNLTFSTLTVSNMSPEDSSIYLCSVDGGGLWGYTFGSGTRLTVV.

In regard to this clone: The identical CDR3 is also encoded by other nucleotide sequences in the sample. The V and J genes are TRBV29-1 and TRBJ1-2; D is unclear. The CDR3 contains 10 residues. The germline CDR1 and CDR2 sequences are SQVTM and ANQGSEA. V lost 3 bases and J 5 bases, leaving 4 bases between the germline ends. The chain's CDR3 is CSVDGYGYTF. CDR3 in DNA: TGCAGCGTTGACGGTTATGGCTACACCTTC. The full variable domain, rest sourced from reference TRBV29-1 and TRBJ1-2, is SAVISQKPSRDICQRGTSLTIQCQVDSQVTMMFWYRQQPGQSLTLIATANQGSEATYESGFVIDKFPISRPNLTFSTLTVSNMSPEDSSIYLCSVDGYGYTFGSGTRLTVV.

This chain uses TRBV9 with TRBJ1-2; 8 bases map to TRBD1. Germline V gene lookup returns CDR1 SGDLS and CDR2 YYNGEE. The CDR3 consists of 14 residues. Trimming removed 3 bases from V and 4 bases from J; junction bases left unmatched: 5. The CDR3 nucleotides read TGTGCCAGCAGCGGTGGACAGGGAGTCTATGGCTACACCTTC. Protein sequence: CASSGGQGVYGYTF.

Only a few counts were recorded for this clone. The chain links TRBV4-2 to TRBJ1-5, with D possibly being TRBD1 (6 bases). The CDR3 loop spans 15 amino acids. The germline CDR1 and CDR2 sequences are LGHNA and YNFKEQ. Trimming left V 0 bases short and J 3 bases short, with 9 bases between. The CDR3 sequence is CASSQDGGTNQPQHF. For the CDR3, the DNA is TGTGCCAGCAGCCAAGATGGGGGCACCAATCAGCCCCAGCATTTT.

This chain uses TRBV5-4 with TRBJ2-7; D may be TRBD2 (5 bases). Trimming shortened V by 1 base and J by 2 bases, and 13 bases separated the two germline ends. This CDR3 has 15 residues. CDR1 SGHNT and CDR2 YYREEE come from the germline V gene (reference sequence). For the CDR3, the DNA is TGTGCCAGCAGCTTGTTCGCCGGGAATGCCTACGAGCAGTACTTC. As protein: CASSLFAGNAYEQYF.

The V call is TRBV2, the J call TRBJ2-1; 7 nucleotides agree with TRBD1. CDR3 size: 14 residues. CDR1 is SNHLY and CDR2 is FYNNEI in the germline V gene. Germline trimming cut 6 bases from V and 5 bases from J; bases unmatched to any gene: 7. The CDR3 sequence is CASRVRQGDNEQFF. As DNA, the CDR3 is TGTGCCAGCAGAGTTAGACAGGGCGACAATGAGCAGTTCTTC.

Only a few counts were recorded for this clone. The J gene is TRBJ2-1, the V gene TRBV14; D uncertain. Germline V gives CDR1 SGHDN, CDR2 FVKESK. Trimming cost V 3 bases and J 3 bases, with 15 bases left between them. CDR3 length equals 16 residues. The DNA of the CDR3 is TGTGCCAGCAGCCATAGAGGTGGTGGGGTCTACAATGAGCAGTTCTTC. The encoded protein is CASSHRGGGVYNEQFF.

The chain recombines TRBV19 with TRBJ1-1; D ambiguous. The germline V and J ends were trimmed by 6 bases and 1 base, with 9 bases remaining between them. Germline V CDR1 and CDR2: LNHDA, SQIVND (reference sequence). The CDR3 has 13 residues. The DNA for the CDR3 is TGTGCCAGTAGCCCCGCAGCGAACACTGAAGCTTTCTTT. This translates into CASSPAANTEAFF.

The sample holds one count of this clone. V is TRBV30 and J is TRBJ2-2, with D tentatively TRBD1 (5 bases). Germline V gives CDR1 GTSNPN, CDR2 SVGIG (reference sequence). The CDR3 is 15 amino acids. Trimming pared 0 bases from V and 5 bases from J, leaving 13 bases between. For the CDR3, the DNA is TGTGCCTGGAGTGTTGACAGCCCACCGACCGGGGAGCTGTTTTTT. Translation gives CAWSVDSPPTGELFF.

The table lists this clone with a few counts. This rearrangement joins TRBV7-6 to TRBJ2-2, with D unclear. The germline V gene encodes CDR1 SGHVS and CDR2 FNYEAQ. The CDR3 is 12 residues long. Trimming took 3 bases from V and 7 from J, leaving 6 bases between them. The CDR3 nucleotides are TGTGCCAGCAGCTTTTACAGCGGGGAGCTGTTTTTT. Translation: CASSFYSGELFF.

The chain combines TRBV5-1 with TRBJ1-1, with D hard to call. The CDR3 runs 17 residues. Germline CDR1 reads SGHRS; CDR2 reads YFSETQ. Trimming shortened V by 0 bases and J by 4 bases, and 19 bases separated the two germline ends. This chain's CDR3 is CASSLAGGRGDGTEAFF. CDR3 coding DNA: TGCGCCAGCAGCTTGGCCGGCGGACGAGGCGATGGCACTGAAGCTTTCTTT.

The V call is TRBV7-2, the J call TRBJ2-2, with D possibly being TRBD2 (6 bases). Trimming pared 3 bases from V and 4 bases from J, leaving 15 bases between. In germline, CDR1 is SGHTA, CDR2 FQGNSA. CDR3 length: 16 residues. In nucleotides, the CDR3 is TGTGCCAGCAGCTTTGGGTCCGGGGGAAGCACCGGGGAGCTGTTTTTT. It encodes CASSFGSGGSTGELFF.

The V gene is TRBV29-1, the J gene TRBJ1-2; TRBD1 matches at 10 bases. The CDR3 contains 16 residues. The V segment lost 5 bases and the J segment 5 bases; nucleotides outside the gene matches: 14. Germline CDR1 reads SQVTM; CDR2 reads ANQGSEA. The CDR3 DNA reads TGCAGCGTTTCGAATACGGGACAGGGGAGTTCGTATGGCTACACCTTC. Protein product: CSVSNTGQGSSYGYTF.

In this sample, this clone turned up once. This chain joins TRBV2 and TRBJ2-3; the D gene is possibly TRBD1 (6 bases). CDR1 SNHLY and CDR2 FYNNEI come from the germline V gene. CDR3 length equals 15 residues. The ends were cut back, 5 bases at V and 2 bases at J, with 14 bases in the middle. CDR3 nucleotide sequence: TGTGCCAGCAGTTACGACAGGCGAAACACAGATACGCAGTATTTT. It codes for CASSYDRRNTDTQYF.

This chain joins TRBV29-1 and TRBJ1-1; no definite D call. In germline, CDR1 is SQVTM, CDR2 ANQGSEA. The CDR3 sequence is 10 residues long. Trimming left V 4 bases short and J 5 bases short, with 5 bases between. In DNA, the CDR3 is TGCAGCGTTGTTAAAACTGAAGCTTTCTTT. Translating gives CSVVKTEAFF.